Listed below are T cell receptor beta chains from one sample, sequenced in a study of T cells in Graves' hyperthyroidism and ophthalmopathy. TCRdb itself ran the multiplex PCR reads through MiXCR, one entry per CDR3 protein. The profile shows under 450,000 distinct CDR3 sequences, about 15% of them singletons. Sequenced material: blood. Receptors originate from a woman under 40 with Graves' hyperthyroidism that later progressed to Graves' ophthalmopathy. Both conserved end residues are part of each CDR3. D genes are given only for firm matches. A clone size is listed for some rows: how often the clone was seen (once, few, many), or a class if it is expanded.

J | V | D | length | size | CDR3 | DNA
TRBJ2-1 | TRBV7-8 | TRBD1 | 15 | many | CASSTSGTGVNEQFF | TGTGCCAGCAGCACCTCCGGGACAGGGGTCAATGAGCAGTTCTTC
TRBJ2-2 | TRBV30 | TRBD2 | 15 | many | CASDGGTMNTGELFF | TGTGCCTCAGACGGGGGGACTATGAACACCGGGGAGCTGTTTTTT
TRBJ2-7 | TRBV20-1 | . | 15 | many | CSAREVTGLGSEQYF | TGCAGTGCTAGAGAGGTAACAGGATTGGGATCCGAGCAGTACTTC
TRBJ1-6 | TRBV2 | TRBD1 | 15 | few | CASRNRDSDNSPLHF | TGTGCCAGCAGGAACCGGGACAGCGATAATTCACCCCTCCACTTT
TRBJ1-5 | TRBV24-1 | . | 16 | many | CATSDSKGGSNQPQHF | TGTGCCACCAGTGACTCGAAGGGAGGTAGCAATCAGCCCCAGCATTTT
TRBJ2-7 | TRBV6-1 | . | 15 | many | CASREIVATTYEQYF | TGTGCCAGCAGGGAAATCGTAGCGACCACCTACGAGCAGTACTTC
TRBJ2-1 | TRBV27 | . | 13 | many | CASSSSSYNEQFF | TGTGCCAGCAGTTCAAGCTCCTACAATGAGCAGTTCTTC
TRBJ2-1 | TRBV9 | . | 14 | many | CASSVVGAFNEQFF | TGTGCCAGCAGCGTAGTTGGGGCCTTCAATGAGCAGTTCTTC
TRBJ1-4 | TRBV25-1 | TRBD1 | 16 | few | CASSQLNRQGSEKLFF | TGTGCCAGCAGTCAACTAAATCGACAGGGGTCTGAAAAACTGTTTTTT
TRBJ1-6 | TRBV12-3/TRBV12-4 | TRBD1 | 16 | . | CASSSHTGQGASPLHF | TGTGCCAGCAGTTCCCACACCGGACAGGGGGCTTCACCCCTCCACTTT
TRBJ1-4 | TRBV19 | . | 13 | . | CASSNQGNEKLFF | TGTGCCAGTAGTAACCAGGGTAATGAAAAACTGTTTTTT
TRBJ1-2 | TRBV19 | . | 14 | once | CASSESGVPYGYTF | TGTGCCAGTAGTGAATCAGGGGTGCCCTATGGCTACACCTTC
TRBJ1-3 | TRBV28 | . | 14 | few | CASSLWGSGNTIYF | TGTGCCAGCAGTCTGTGGGGCTCCGGAAACACCATATATTTT
TRBJ1-1 | TRBV18 | . | 16 | few | CASSATTGGGNTEAFF | TGTGCCAGCTCTGCGACGACGGGTGGGGGGAACACTGAAGCTTTCTTT
TRBJ2-3 | TRBV20-1 | . | 17 | many | CSARGGAEIRGSDTQYF | TGCAGTGCTAGAGGTGGTGCGGAGATACGGGGTTCAGATACGCAGTATTTT
TRBJ2-5 | TRBV20-1 | . | 16 | . | CSASTNIALYQETQYF | TGCAGTGCGTCCACTAATATAGCGCTGTACCAAGAGACCCAGTACTTC
TRBJ2-1 | TRBV2 | . | 12 | many | CASSDWMNEQFF | TGTGCCAGCAGTGACTGGATGAATGAGCAGTTCTTC
TRBJ2-7 | TRBV20-1 | . | 13 | once | CSANRPRGNEQYF | TGCAGTGCTAATCGTCCCAGGGGCAACGAGCAGTACTTC
TRBJ2-6 | TRBV16 | . | 20 | . | CASSQLIAGTPGSGANVLTF | TGTGCCAGCAGCCAATTAATTGCCGGGACACCTGGCTCTGGGGCCAACGTCCTGACTTTC
TRBJ2-3 | TRBV6-2/TRBV6-3 | TRBD2 | 17 | many | CASRERGSREGTDTQYF | TGTGCCAGCAGGGAGCGAGGGAGTCGGGAGGGCACAGATACGCAGTATTTT
TRBJ2-6 | TRBV3-1 | . | 19 | . | CASSFQAIASLSGANVLTF | TGTGCCAGCAGTTTTCAAGCGATAGCGTCCCTCTCTGGGGCCAACGTCCTGACTTTC
TRBJ2-1 | TRBV6-2/TRBV6-3 | . | 13 | many | CASSYSRLQTEFF | TGTGCCAGCAGTTACTCTCGGCTACAGACGGAGTTCTTC
TRBJ1-1 | TRBV5-1 | . | 14 | . | CASSLLRGVTEAFF | TGCGCCAGCAGCTTGTTAAGGGGGGTAACTGAAGCTTTCTTT
TRBJ2-7 | TRBV24-1 | . | 13 | few | CATSAGAINEQYF | TGTGCCACCAGCGCTGGAGCGATAAACGAGCAGTACTTC
TRBJ1-5 | TRBV2 | TRBD1 | 13 | many | CASSTTGGQPQHF | TGTGCCAGCAGTACAACAGGGGGTCAGCCCCAGCATTTT
TRBJ2-7 | TRBV29-1 | . | 15 | many | CSVCRDGDSSYEQYF | TGCAGCGTATGTCGAGATGGGGATTCCTCCTACGAGCAGTACTTC
TRBJ2-7 | TRBV7-8 | . | 14 | few | CASSLGQTTYEQYF | TGTGCCAGCAGCTTAGGACAGACCACCTACGAGCAGTACTTC
TRBJ2-5 | TRBV5-8 | . | 15 | . | CASSSRRRSQETQYF | TGTGCCAGCAGCTCCAGACGACGTTCTCAAGAGACCCAGTACTTC
TRBJ2-7 | TRBV5-6 | . | 14 | few | CASSRSSRPYEQYF | TGTGCCAGCAGCCGGTCAAGTCGGCCCTACGAGCAGTACTTC
TRBJ2-1 | TRBV5-6 | . | 17 | many | CASSFSLGPQPYNEQFF | TGTGCCAGCAGCTTTTCATTAGGGCCTCAACCCTACAATGAGCAGTTCTTC
TRBJ1-2 | TRBV28 | . | 17 | many | CASSLWIGRGQKDGYTF | TGTGCCAGCAGTTTATGGATAGGGAGAGGACAGAAGGATGGCTACACCTTC
TRBJ2-3 | TRBV6-2/TRBV6-3 | TRBD2 | 17 | . | CASSYLIGGNPTDTQYF | TGTGCCAGCAGTTACTTAATCGGGGGGAATCCCACAGATACGCAGTATTTT
TRBJ1-6 | TRBV5-1 | . | 15 | many | CASSLVQDPNSPLHF | TGCGCCAGCAGCTTGGTTCAGGATCCGAATTCACCCCTCCACTTT
TRBJ1-2 | TRBV28 | . | 11 | . | CATIKTYGYTF | TGTGCCACCATCAAAACATATGGCTACACCTTC
TRBJ1-1 | TRBV11-2 | . | 16 | many | CASSLGGERVNTEAFF | TGTGCCAGCAGCTTAGGAGGGGAAAGAGTGAACACTGAAGCTTTCTTT